This section outlines one T cell receptor (beta chain) sequence together with its context. The data originate from a study of monozygotic twins with inflammatory bowel disease. Germline-derived CDR1 and CDR2 are SGHRS and YFSETQ. This CDR3 contains 16 residues. For each CDR3 protein, TCRdb gives one entry from its re-call of the 5' RACE reads, without DNA. Recorded for this sample: a few hundred thousand distinct CDR3 sequences. Sample: blood. This chain joins TRBV5-1 and TRBJ2-7; TCRdb names TRBD1, which stays unverified in the absence of DNA. The source of this sequence is a human donor with ulcerative colitis or Crohn's disease, or a healthy co-twin of an affected twin (not recorded which). This CDR3 is CASSFQGRTSSYEQYF.